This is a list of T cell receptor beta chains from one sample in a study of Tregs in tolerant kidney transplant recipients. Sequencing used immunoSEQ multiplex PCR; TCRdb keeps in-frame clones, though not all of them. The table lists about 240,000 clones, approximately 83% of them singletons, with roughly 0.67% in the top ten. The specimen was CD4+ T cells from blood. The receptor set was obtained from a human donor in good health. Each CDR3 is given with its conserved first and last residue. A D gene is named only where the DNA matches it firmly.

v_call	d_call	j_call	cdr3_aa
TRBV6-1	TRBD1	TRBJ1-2	CATRTPGQGNYGYTF
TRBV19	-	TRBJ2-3	CASSMAGITDTQYF
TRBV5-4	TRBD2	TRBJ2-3	CASSLGLAESTDTQYF
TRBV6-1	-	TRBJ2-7	CASSEFLQGEQYF
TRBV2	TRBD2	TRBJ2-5	CASSAQGLLETQYF
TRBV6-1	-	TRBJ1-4	CASSVTSKSATNEKLFF
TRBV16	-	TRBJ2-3	CASSQRYAGNTDTQYF
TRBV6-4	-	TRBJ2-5	CASSDSRTASETQYF
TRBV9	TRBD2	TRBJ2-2	CASSPSGANTGELFF
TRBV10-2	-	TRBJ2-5	CASTERQRFAQYF
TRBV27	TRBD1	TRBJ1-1	CASSRQGNTEAFF
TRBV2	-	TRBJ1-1	CASSGQAFDTEAFF
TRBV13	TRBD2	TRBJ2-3	CASSFLKGSGRDTQYF
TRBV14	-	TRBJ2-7	CASSQGRGIISYEQYF
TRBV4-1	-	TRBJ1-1	CASSQVAVNTEAFF
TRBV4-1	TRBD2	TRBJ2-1	CASSPRTSGSSYNEQFF
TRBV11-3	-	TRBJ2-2	CASSLGVAVNTGELFF
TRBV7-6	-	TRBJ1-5	CASSSVPGQPQHF
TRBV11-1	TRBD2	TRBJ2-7	CASRWTSGTGYEQYF
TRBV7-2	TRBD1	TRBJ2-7	CASSPQGFYSYEQYF
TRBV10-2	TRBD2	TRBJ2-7	CASSDWLAGGEQYF
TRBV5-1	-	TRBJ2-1	CASSLKTGPGYNEQFF
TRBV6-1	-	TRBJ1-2	CASSERLKGTFEGYTF
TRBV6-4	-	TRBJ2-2	CASSRDNTGELFF
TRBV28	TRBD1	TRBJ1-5	CASSFLGTGNQPQHF
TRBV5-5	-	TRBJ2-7	CASSLKQENWQQYF
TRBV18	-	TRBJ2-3	CASSPPASDTQYF
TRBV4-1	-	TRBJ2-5	CASSQDGREETQYF
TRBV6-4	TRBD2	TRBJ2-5	CASSDPQTSGRAREQYF
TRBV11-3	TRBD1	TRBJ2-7	CASSPGQGESYEQYF
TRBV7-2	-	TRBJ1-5	CASSLNRRGSNQPQHF
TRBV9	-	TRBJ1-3	CASSRTSGASGNTIYF
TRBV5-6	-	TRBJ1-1	CASRRATARSEAFF
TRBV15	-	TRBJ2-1	CATSGGSYPYNEQFF
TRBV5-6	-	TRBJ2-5	CASSLGQLQETQYF
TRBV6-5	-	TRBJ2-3	CASGDVTDTQYF
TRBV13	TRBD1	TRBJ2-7	CASSLRDRGLNEQYF
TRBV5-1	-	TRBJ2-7	CASSLAAGIRYEQYF
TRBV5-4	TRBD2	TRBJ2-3	CASSLPHAGGSENF
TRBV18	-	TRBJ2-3	CASSPRQDTQYF
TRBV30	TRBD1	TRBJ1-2	CANQGADYGYTF
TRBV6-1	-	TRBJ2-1	CASSERVWQYNEQFF
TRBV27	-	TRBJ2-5	CASSLLGSGETQYF
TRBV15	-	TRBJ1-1	CATQAQANTEAFF
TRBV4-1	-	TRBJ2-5	CASSQEEQVQETQYF
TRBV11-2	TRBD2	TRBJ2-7	CASSPTGGSYEQYF
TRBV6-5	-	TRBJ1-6	CASSHQGSYNSPLHF
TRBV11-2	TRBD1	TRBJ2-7	CASSLVPPSPDRAPYEQYF
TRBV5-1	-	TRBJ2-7	CASSQRDARTYEQYF